The entry below describes one T cell receptor beta chain. This clonotype appeared many times. Its antigen remains unidentified. Within one base of it there is no much larger clone, and no base qualities were kept. This sample stems from a study of CD8 T cells in ankylosing spondylitis (dated by TCRdb to the late 2010s). Turning to the overall study: To find TCR variants linked to disease, the study profiled T cell receptor beta repertoires in ankylosing spondylitis patients and healthy donors. In total, the full study cohort was made up of 85 to 140 healthy donors and about two dozen ankylosing spondylitis patients. Peripheral blood samples were taken, and synovial fluid was additionally collected from ankylosing spondylitis patients.

The sample was run on an Illumina HiSeq 2500. Quantitative 5'-RACE with molecular barcodes was the method used to prepare the TCR beta libraries. The study's own analysis went as follows. To identify disease-linked TCR variants, a new computational method was used, one built on a probabilistic model of VDJ rearrangement. In-frame beta chains were kept once TCRdb had trimmed the public reads at Q25 with fastp and called clones with MiXCR. Rows with one shared CDR3 protein collapse into an entry with the most common genes and DNA. TCRdb's processing, not the study's, gives the V and J calls here. The sample table records 130,000 or so distinct CDR3 sequences; roughly 7.3% of these occur just once. More than 10% of the sample is in the top ten clones. Overall study results and their limits: Some of the motif variants had been reported before in the synovial fluid and blood of reactive arthritis patients, a finding that suggests common disease-initiation mechanisms. The disease-linked clones showed a CD8+ phenotype and occurred at relatively low frequencies in peripheral blood. A TCR beta motif made up of eight highly homologous amino acid variants appeared to be characteristic of blood from ankylosing spondylitis patients. According to the report, matched synovial fluid samples from ankylosing spondylitis patients were significantly enriched for the disease-linked clones.

The CDR3 measures 16 amino acids from cysteine to phenylalanine. The retained sequence is limited to the CDR3, 48 bases, with the frame set at the first base. V was cut back by 3 bases and J by 0 bases, leaving a gap of 17 bases between them. The CDR1 and CDR2 encoded by the germline V gene are SQVTM and ANQGSEA. The chain is made from TRBV29-1 and TRBJ1-1, and perhaps TRBD1 as D gene, on 6 matching bases. The TCR comes from a male donor with ankylosing spondylitis or in good health (not recorded which). The sequenced sample consisted of blood, either unsorted or a sorted T cell fraction (not recorded which). CDR3 region: CSVDGTLSPMNTEAFF. The DNA reads as follows: TGCAGCGTTGACGGGACACTAAGCCCAATGAACACTGAAGCTTTCTTT.